This entry concerns a single T cell receptor (beta chain). The antigen remains unidentified. The length of the CDR3 is 11 residues. Germline V CDR1 and CDR2: MDHEN, SYDVKM. The V gene lost 7 bases and the J gene lost 5 bases, with 8 bases spanning the gap. This specimen comes from a study of CD4 T cells in relation to SARS-CoV-2 and coronaviruses. Study-wide results and limits: Around two thirds of donors had memory CD4+ clonotypes crossrecognizing SARS-CoV-2 and common cold coronavirus spike.

The unexposed donors gave CD4+ T cells in about 2011-2019, prior to COVID-19. The table came from immunoSEQ multiplex PCR; TCRdb's copy has only in-frame clones and leaves some out. The profile shows under 65,000 clones, more than 80% of them singletons. This TCR was sampled from a human donor in good health. Sequencing was performed on memory CD4+ T cells from PBMCs. This chain connects TRBV28 to TRBJ1-2; D is unresolved. CDR3 coding DNA: TGTGCCAGCAACAAAGGGTATGGCTACACCTTC. Translated, it gives CASNKGYGYTF.